This T cell receptor (beta chain) was found in a study of a mutant IDH1 vaccine in newly diagnosed glioma. Sequencing was performed with immunoSEQ multiplex PCR; in TCRdb, only in-frame clones are kept and a portion is missing. Of 45,000 to 60,000 clones in the sample, 88% are singletons; the top ten hold around 5.4%. This sample's time point: week 35, safety follow-up. Every vaccine dose comprised 300 ug of mutant IDH1 20-mer peptide plus topical imiquimod. Comment on this clone: The antigen remains unidentified.

Looked up from germline, CDR1 is MNHEY and CDR2 is SMNVEV (reference sequence). V was trimmed by 6 bases and J by 4 bases, leaving 10 bases between them. The CDR3 has 13 amino acids. This receptor was identified in a woman aged 40 to 50 with glioma. Sequenced here: PBMCs, sampled from a glioma patient whose treatment included an IDH1 peptide vaccine. J is TRBJ1-5 and V is TRBV27; a possible D gene is TRBD1 (5 bases). In DNA form, the CDR3 reads TGTGCCAGCAGAACAGGTGCTAATCAGCCCCAGCATTTT. It is translated as CASRTGANQPQHF.